This TCR beta chain was captured in a study of OX40 agonist ivuxolimab in advanced cancers. Across the study: There were three patients with partial responses, one having hepatocellular carcinoma and two cutaneous melanoma.

Study results and caveats: It was not determined which antigens were specifically recognized by the peripheral T cells that had undergone clonal expansion. CD4+ and CD8+ blood T cells expanded clonally by week 6 at 0.1 to 3.0 mg/kg.

A history of autoimmune disease or systemic immunosuppression excluded patients. The germline CDR1 and CDR2 sequences are MNHNS and SASEGT. Trimming cost V 3 bases and J 2 bases, with 13 bases left between them. This CDR3 region has 15 residues. A remark on this clone: The antigen is undetermined.

The assay was immunoSEQ multiplex PCR, and TCRdb's table has in-frame clones only and misses some. The sample holds tens of thousands of clones, approximately 90% seen once. The receptor comes from an adult with an advanced solid tumor such as melanoma, head and neck, liver or kidney cancer. The chain links TRBV6-1 to TRBJ2-5; D is ambiguous. The sample was CD4+ or CD8+ T cells sorted from blood, taken in a trial of the OX40 agonist ivuxolimab. The CDR3 DNA follows: TGTGCCAGCAGTGATAGTTTGGGTAATCAAGAGACCCAGTACTTC. It encodes CASSDSLGNQETQYF.